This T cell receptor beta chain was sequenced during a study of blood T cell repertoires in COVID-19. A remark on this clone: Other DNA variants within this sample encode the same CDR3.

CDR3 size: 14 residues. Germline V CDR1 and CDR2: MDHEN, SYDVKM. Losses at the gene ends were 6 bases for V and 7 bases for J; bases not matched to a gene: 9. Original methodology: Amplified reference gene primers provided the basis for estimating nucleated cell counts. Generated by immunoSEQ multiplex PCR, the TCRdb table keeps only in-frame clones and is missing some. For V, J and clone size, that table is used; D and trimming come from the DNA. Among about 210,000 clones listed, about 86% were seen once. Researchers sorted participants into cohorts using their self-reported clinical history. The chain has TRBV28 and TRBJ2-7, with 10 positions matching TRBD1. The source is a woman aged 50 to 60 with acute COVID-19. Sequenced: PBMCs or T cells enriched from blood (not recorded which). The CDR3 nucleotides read TGTGCCAGCAGACCCGGGACAGGGGCTAGGGAGCAGTACTTC. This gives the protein CASRPGTGAREQYF.